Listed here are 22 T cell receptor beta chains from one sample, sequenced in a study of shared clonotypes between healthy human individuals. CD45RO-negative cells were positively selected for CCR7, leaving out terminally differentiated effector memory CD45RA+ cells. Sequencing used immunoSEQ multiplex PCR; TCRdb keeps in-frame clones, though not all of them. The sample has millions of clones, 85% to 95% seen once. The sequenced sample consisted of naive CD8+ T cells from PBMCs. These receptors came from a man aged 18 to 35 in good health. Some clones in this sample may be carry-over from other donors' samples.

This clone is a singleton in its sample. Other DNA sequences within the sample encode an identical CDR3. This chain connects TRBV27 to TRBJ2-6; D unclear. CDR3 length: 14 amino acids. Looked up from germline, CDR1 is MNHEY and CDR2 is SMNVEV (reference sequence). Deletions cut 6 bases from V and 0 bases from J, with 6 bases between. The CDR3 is CASRGFSGANVLTF. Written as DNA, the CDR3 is TGTGCCAGCAGGGGGTTCTCTGGGGCCAACGTCCTGACTTTC.

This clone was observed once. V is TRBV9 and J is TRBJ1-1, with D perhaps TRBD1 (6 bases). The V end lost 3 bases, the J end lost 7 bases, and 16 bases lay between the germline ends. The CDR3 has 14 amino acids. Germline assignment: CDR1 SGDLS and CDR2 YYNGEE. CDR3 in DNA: TGTGCCAGCAGCGCAAACAGGGATCGTGGTGAAGCTTTCTTT. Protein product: CASSANRDRGEAFF.

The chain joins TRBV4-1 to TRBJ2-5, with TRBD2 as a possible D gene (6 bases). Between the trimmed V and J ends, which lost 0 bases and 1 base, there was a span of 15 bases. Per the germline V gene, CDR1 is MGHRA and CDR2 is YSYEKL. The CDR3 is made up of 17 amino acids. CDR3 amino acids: CASSQDYGVAVQETQYF. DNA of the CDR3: TGCGCCAGCAGCCAAGATTACGGGGTAGCGGTCCAAGAGACCCAGTACTTC.

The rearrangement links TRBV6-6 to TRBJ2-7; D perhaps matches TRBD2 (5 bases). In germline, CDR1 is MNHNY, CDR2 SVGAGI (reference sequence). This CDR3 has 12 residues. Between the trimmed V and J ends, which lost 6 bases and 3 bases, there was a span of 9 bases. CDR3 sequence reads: CASSHGVYEQYF. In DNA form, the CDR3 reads TGTGCCAGCAGCCACGGGGTCTACGAGCAGTACTTC.

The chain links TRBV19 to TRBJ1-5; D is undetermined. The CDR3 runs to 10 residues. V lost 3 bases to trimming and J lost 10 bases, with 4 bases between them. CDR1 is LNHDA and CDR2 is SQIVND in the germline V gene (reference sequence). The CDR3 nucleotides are TGTGCCAGTAGTATTTTTCCCCAGCATTTT. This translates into CASSIFPQHF. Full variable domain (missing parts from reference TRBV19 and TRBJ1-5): DGGITQSPKYLFRKEGQNVTLSCEQNLNHDAMYWYRQDPGQGLRLIYYSQIVNDFQKGDIAEGYSVSREKKESFPLTVTSAQKNPTAFYLCASSIFPQHFGDGTRLSIL.

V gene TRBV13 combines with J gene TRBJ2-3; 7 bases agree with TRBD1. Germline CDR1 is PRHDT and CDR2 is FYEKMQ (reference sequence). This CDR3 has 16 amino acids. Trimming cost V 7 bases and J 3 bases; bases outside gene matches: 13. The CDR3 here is CASIPAVAGGTDTQYF. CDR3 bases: TGTGCCAGCATCCCAGCTGTGGCAGGGGGAACAGATACGCAGTATTTT. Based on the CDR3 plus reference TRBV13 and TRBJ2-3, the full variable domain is AAGVIQSPRHLIKEKRETATLKCYPIPRHDTVYWYQQGPGQDPQFLISFYEKMQSDKGSIPDRFSAQQFSDYHSELNMSSLELGDSALYFCASIPAVAGGTDTQYFGPGTRLTVL.

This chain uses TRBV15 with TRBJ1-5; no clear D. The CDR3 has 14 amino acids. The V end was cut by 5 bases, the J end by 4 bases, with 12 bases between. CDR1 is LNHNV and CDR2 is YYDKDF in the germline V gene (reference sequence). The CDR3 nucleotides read TGTGCCACCAGCGGCGGGGTGGGGAATCAGCCCCAGCATTTT. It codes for CATSGGVGNQPQHF.

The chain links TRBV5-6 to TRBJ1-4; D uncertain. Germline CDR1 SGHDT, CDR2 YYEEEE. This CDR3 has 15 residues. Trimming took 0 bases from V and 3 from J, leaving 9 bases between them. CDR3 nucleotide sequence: TGTGCCAGCAGCTTGGGAGGGTTAGCTAATGAAAAACTGTTTTTT. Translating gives CASSLGGLANEKLFF.

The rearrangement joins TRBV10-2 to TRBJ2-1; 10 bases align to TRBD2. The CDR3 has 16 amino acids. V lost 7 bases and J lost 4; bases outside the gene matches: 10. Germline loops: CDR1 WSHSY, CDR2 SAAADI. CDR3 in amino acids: CASTSRLAGVYNEQFF. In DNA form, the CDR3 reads TGCGCCAGCACCTCCCGGCTAGCGGGGGTGTACAATGAGCAGTTCTTC.

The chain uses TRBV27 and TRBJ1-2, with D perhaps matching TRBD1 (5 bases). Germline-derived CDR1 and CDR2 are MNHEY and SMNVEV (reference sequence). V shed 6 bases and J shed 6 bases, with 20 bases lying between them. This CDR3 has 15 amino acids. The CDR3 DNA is TGTGCCAGCAGCCCTTCCTGGGACGCTCGGGATGGCTACACCTTC. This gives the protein CASSPSWDARDGYTF.

CDR3 protein: CASSLLQGRKTQYF. DNA of the CDR3: TGTGCCAGCAGTTTATTGCAGGGTCGAAAGACCCAGTACTTC. The gene calls are TRBV28 and TRBJ2-5; TRBD1 is a possible D gene (5 bases). Germline V gene data show CDR1 as MDHEN and CDR2 as SYDVKM. V lost 1 base, J lost 6 bases, and 12 bases lay in between. The CDR3 loop spans 14 amino acids.

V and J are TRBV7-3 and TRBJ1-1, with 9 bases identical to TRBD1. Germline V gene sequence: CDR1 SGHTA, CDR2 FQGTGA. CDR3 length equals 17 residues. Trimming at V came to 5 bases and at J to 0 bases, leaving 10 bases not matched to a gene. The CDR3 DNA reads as TGTGCCAGCAGCCTACTTAAAGGACAGGGGTTGAACACTGAAGCTTTCTTT. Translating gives CASSLLKGQGLNTEAFF. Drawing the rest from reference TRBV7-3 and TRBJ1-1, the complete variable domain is GAGVSQTPSNKVTEKGKYVELRCDPISGHTALYWYRQSLGQGPEFLIYFQGTGAADDSGLPNDRFFAVRPEGSVSTLKIQRTERGDSAVYLCASSLLKGQGLNTEAFFGQGTRLTVV.

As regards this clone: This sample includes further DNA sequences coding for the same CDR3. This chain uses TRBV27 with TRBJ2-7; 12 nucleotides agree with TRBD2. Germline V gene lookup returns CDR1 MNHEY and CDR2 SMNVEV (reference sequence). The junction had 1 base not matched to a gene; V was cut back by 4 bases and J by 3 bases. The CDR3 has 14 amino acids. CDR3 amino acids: CASSSSGRVYEQYF. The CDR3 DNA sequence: TGTGCCAGCAGTTCTAGCGGGAGGGTCTACGAGCAGTACTTC.

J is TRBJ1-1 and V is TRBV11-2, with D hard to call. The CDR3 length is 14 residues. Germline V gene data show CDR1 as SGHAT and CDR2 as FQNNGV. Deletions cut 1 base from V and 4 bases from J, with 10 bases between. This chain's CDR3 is CASSLGMRSTEAFF. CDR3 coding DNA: TGTGCCAGCAGCTTAGGGATGCGCAGCACTGAAGCTTTCTTT.

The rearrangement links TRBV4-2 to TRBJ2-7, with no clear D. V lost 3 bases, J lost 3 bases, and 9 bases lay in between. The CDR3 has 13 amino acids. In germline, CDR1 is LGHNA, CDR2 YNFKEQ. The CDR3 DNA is TGTGCCAGCAGCCAGGGCCTTTTCTACGAGCAGTACTTC. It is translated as CASSQGLFYEQYF.

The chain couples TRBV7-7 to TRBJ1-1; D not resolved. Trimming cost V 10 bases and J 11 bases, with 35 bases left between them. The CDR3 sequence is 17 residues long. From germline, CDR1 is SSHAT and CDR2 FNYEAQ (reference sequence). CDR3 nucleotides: TGTGCCACGCCCTGTTCTATTTTGTGTGAGCTTCCGACGGGGGCTTTCTTT. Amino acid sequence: CATPCSILCELPTGAFF.

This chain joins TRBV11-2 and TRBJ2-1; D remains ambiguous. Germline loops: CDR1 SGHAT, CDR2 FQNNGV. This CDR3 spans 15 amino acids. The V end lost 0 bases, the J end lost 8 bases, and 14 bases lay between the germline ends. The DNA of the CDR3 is TGTGCCAGCAGCTTAGATCCCCTGGAAGACCATGAGCAGTTCTTC. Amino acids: CASSLDPLEDHEQFF.

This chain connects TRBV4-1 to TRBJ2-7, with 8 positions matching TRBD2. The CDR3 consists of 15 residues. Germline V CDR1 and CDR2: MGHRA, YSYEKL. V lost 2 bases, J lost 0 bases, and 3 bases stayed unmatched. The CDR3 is CASSQTSGLSYEQYF. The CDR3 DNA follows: TGCGCCAGCAGCCAAACTAGCGGCCTCTCCTACGAGCAGTACTTC.

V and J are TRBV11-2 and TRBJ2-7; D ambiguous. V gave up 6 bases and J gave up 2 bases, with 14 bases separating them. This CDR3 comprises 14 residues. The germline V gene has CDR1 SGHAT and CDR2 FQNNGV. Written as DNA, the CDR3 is TGTGCCAGCAGTTCCGGACGCACAACCTACGAGCAGTACTTC. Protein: CASSSGRTTYEQYF.

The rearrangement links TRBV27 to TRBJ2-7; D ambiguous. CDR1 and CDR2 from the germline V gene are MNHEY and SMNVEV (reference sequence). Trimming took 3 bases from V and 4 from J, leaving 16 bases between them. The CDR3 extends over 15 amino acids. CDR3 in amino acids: CASSFTTGQEYEQYF. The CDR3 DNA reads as TGTGCCAGCAGTTTTACGACCGGTCAGGAGTACGAGCAGTACTTC.

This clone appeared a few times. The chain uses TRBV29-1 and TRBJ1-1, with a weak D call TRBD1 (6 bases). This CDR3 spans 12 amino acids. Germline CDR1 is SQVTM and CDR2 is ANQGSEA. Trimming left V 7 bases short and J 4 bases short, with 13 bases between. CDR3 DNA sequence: TGCAGCGCCAACAGGGAGGCCACTGAAGCTTTCTTT. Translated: CSANREATEAFF.

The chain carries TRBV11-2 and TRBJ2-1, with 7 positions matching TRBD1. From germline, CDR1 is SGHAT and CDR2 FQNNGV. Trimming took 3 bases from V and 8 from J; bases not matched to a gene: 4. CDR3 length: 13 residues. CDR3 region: CASSFHRGHEQFF. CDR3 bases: TGTGCCAGCAGCTTCCACAGGGGCCATGAGCAGTTCTTC.